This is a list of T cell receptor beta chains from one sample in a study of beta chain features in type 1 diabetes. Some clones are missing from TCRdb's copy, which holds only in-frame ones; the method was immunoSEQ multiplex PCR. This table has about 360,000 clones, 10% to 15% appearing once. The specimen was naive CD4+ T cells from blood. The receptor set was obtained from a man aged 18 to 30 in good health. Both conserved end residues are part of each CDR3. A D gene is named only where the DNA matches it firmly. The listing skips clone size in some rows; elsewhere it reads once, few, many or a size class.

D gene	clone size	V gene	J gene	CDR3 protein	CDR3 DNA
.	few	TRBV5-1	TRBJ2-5	CASSLAVRQETQYF	TGCGCCAGCAGCTTGGCTGTCAGACAAGAGACCCAGTACTTC
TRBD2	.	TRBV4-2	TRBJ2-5	CASSQDLAGGPQQYF	TGTGCCAGCAGCCAAGATTTAGCGGGAGGGCCTCAGCAGTACTTC
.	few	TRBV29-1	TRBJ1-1	CSVSFRGTEAFF	TGCAGCGTGAGCTTCAGGGGCACTGAAGCTTTCTTT
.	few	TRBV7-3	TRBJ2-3	CASSFRGQSTDTQYF	TGTGCCAGCAGCTTCAGAGGACAGAGCACAGATACGCAGTATTTT
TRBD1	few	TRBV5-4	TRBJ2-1	CASSSGQGGYNEQFF	TGTGCCAGCAGCTCAGGACAGGGTGGCTACAATGAGCAGTTCTTC
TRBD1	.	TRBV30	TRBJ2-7	CAWSELHRGSYEQYF	TGTGCCTGGAGTGAACTCCACAGGGGATCCTACGAGCAGTACTTC
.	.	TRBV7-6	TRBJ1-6	CASSLGQRNSPLHF	TGTGCCAGCAGCTTAGGCCAGAGGAATTCACCCCTCCACTTT
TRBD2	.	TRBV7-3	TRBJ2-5	CASSALAGGRTQYF	TGTGCCAGCAGCGCTCTAGCGGGGGGGCGGACCCAGTACTTC
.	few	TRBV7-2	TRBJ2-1	CASRPRQTNEQFF	TGTGCCAGCAGACCCCGACAGACCAATGAGCAGTTCTTC
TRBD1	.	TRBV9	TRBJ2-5	CASSATGGGETQYF	TGTGCCAGCAGCGCTACAGGGGGAGGAGAGACCCAGTACTTC
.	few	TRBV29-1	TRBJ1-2	CSVELRNYGYTF	TGCAGCGTTGAACTGCGAAACTATGGCTACACCTTC
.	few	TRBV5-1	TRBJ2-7	CASSLSPGNYEQYF	TGCGCCAGCAGCTTGAGTCCAGGGAACTACGAGCAGTACTTC
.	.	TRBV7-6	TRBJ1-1	CASSPWGPTEAFF	TGTGCCAGCAGCCCATGGGGGCCCACTGAAGCTTTCTTT
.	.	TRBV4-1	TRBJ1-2	CASSQEEGLYGYTF	TGCGCCAGCAGCCAAGAGGAAGGACTCTATGGCTACACCTTC
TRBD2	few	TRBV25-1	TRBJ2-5	CASSRGSQETQYF	TGTGCCAGCAGCCGCGGGAGCCAAGAGACCCAGTACTTC
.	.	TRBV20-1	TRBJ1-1	CSASPTREAFF	TGCAGTGCTAGCCCGACTCGCGAAGCTTTCTTT
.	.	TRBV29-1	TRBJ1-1	CSVTGGSREAFF	TGCAGCGTTACCGGGGGAAGCCGTGAAGCTTTCTTT
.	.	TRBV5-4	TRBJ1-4	CASSFDNRDGEKLFF	TGTGCCAGCAGCTTCGATAACAGGGATGGGGAAAAACTGTTTTTT
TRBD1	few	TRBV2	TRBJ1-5	CASSIGQGVQPQHF	TGTGCCAGCTCAATTGGACAGGGTGTTCAGCCCCAGCATTTT
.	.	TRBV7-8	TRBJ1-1	CASSLARNTEAFF	TGTGCCAGCAGCTTAGCGCGGAACACTGAAGCTTTCTTT
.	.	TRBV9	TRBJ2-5	CASSWAAQETQYF	TGTGCCAGCAGCTGGGCAGCTCAAGAGACCCAGTACTTC
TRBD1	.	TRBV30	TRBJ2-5	CAWRDRGLETQYF	TGTGCCTGGAGAGACAGGGGCCTGGAGACCCAGTACTTC
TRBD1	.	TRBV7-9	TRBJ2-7	CASSLGDRGYEQYF	TGTGCCAGCAGCTTAGGGGACAGGGGCTACGAGCAGTACTTC
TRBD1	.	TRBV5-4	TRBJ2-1	CASSLASGGSYNEQFF	TGTGCCAGCAGCTTGGCCTCAGGGGGCTCCTACAATGAGCAGTTCTTC
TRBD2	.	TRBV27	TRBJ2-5	CASSLLGLAGGLNQETQYF	TGTGCCAGCAGTCTCCTAGGACTAGCGGGGGGTCTCAACCAAGAGACCCAGTACTTC
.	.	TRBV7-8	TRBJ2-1	CASSPQGVMYNEQFF	TGTGCCAGCAGCCCACAGGGAGTAATGTACAATGAGCAGTTCTTC